The TCR beta chain under discussion was sequenced for a study of Graves' ophthalmopathy and Graves' hyperthyroidism. Findings and limits, study-wide: Blood repertoires reportedly contained most expanded thyroid clonotypes above 0.001 frequency.

RNA served as the template for amplifying TCR beta CDR3 regions. Investigators did first-round RT-PCR with HTBI primers, then second-round multiplex PCR. TCRdb reprocessed the multiplex PCR reads with MiXCR, giving one entry per CDR3 protein. The profile covers 620,000 or so distinct CDR3 sequences, with about 24% appearing a single time and more than 5.5% taken by the ten largest. This clonotype was observed many times. Its antigen is currently unknown. This CDR3 contains 16 residues. The germline V and J ends were trimmed by 0 bases and 2 bases, with 11 bases remaining between them. Per germline, CDR1 MNHEY and CDR2 SMNVEV (reference sequence). Hyperthyroidism cases were recent diagnoses of under 2 months' duration in people aged 18 to 65. Researchers turned away patients with other autoimmune diseases, uncontrolled infections, pregnancy or lactation.

The sequence derives from a woman younger than 30 with stable Graves' hyperthyroidism. Some clones in this sample may be carry-over from other donors' samples. This chain connects TRBV27 to TRBJ1-5; the D is unclear. Material: peripheral blood. Written as DNA, the CDR3 is TGTGCCAGCAGTTTATCACCGATTGTTGGCAATCAGCCCCAGCATTTT. This gives the protein CASSLSPIVGNQPQHF.